The sample holds a few counts of the clone carrying this TCR beta chain. Each CDR3 protein is one row after TCRdb ran MiXCR on the RACE reads. The repertoire consists of some 360,000 distinct CDR3 sequences, with approximately 5% occurring once and the leading ten covering approximately 2.8%. The data belong to a study of human T cells and chemical hapten exposure. The overall study: All through the approximately 24-week study, the scalp of each patient received diphenylcyclopropenone doses weekly.

Time point given: pre-sensitization, week 0. Regarding treatment: therapeutic diphenylcyclopropenone sensitization with weekly scalp DPC. The V gene's germline CDR1 is DFQATT and CDR2 SNEGSKA (reference sequence). With 3 bases removed from V and 0 bases from J, the gap between germline ends came to 13 bases. The CDR3 spans 15 residues. The TCR comes from a woman aged 45-65 years with alopecia areata. Some clones in this sample may be carry-over from other donors' samples. V and J are TRBV20-1 and TRBJ2-3, with D hard to call. The input for sequencing was whole blood, taken in connection with sensitization to the hapten diphenylcyclopropenone (DPC). The CDR3 DNA is TGCAGTGCTAGCGTATCCGGCAGAAGCACAGATACGCAGTATTTT. Translation gives CSASVSGRSTDTQYF.